This is a list of T cell receptor beta chains from one sample in a study of T cells in Graves' hyperthyroidism and ophthalmopathy. MiXCR, run by TCRdb on the multiplex PCR reads, gives a single entry per CDR3 protein. The sample has approximately 400,000 distinct CDR3 sequences, roughly 14% seen once; the top ten hold about 20%. Sequenced: blood. The receptors derive from a man under 40 with Graves' hyperthyroidism that later progressed to Graves' ophthalmopathy. CDR3s include the opening cysteine and the closing phenylalanine or tryptophan. The D gene is left open where the match is weak. Some rows have no size entry. The others give once, few or many, or a class for an expanded clone.

cdr3_aa	cdr3_nt	j_call	v_call	clone_size	d_call
CASSQGSQGYEQYF	TGCGCCAGCAGCCAAGGCTCCCAGGGTTACGAGCAGTACTTC	TRBJ2-7	TRBV4-1	.	.
CASRYPGETQYF	TGTGCCAGCAGGTACCCCGGAGAGACCCAGTACTTC	TRBJ2-5	TRBV11-2	many	.
CASSSGREKTYEQYF	TGTGCCAGCAGTTCCGGACGGGAAAAGACCTACGAGCAGTACTTC	TRBJ2-7	TRBV28	many	.
CASSYSKLDPYEQYF	TGTGCCAGCAGTTACTCGAAGTTGGACCCCTACGAGCAGTACTTC	TRBJ2-7	TRBV6-6	.	.
CASRERQGNQPQHF	TGTGCCAGCAGGGAGAGACAGGGGAATCAGCCCCAGCATTTT	TRBJ1-5	TRBV6-1	many	TRBD1
CASSPDTWGTEAFF	TGTGCCAGCAGCCCGGACACCTGGGGCACTGAAGCTTTCTTT	TRBJ1-1	TRBV11-3	many	.
CASTIGTSGVQYF	TGCGCCAGCACGATCGGGACAAGCGGGGTGCAGTACTTC	TRBJ2-7	TRBV5-1	many	.
CSVVGSPDTQYF	TGCAGCGTTGTGGGGTCACCGGATACGCAGTATTTT	TRBJ2-3	TRBV29-1	few	.
CASSLPLRGGNQPQHF	TGTGCCAGCAGCTTACCCCTCCGGGGGGGCAATCAGCCCCAGCATTTT	TRBJ1-5	TRBV7-8	many	.
CASSQGTVGGEQYF	TGCGCCAGCAGCCAAGGCACGGTAGGGGGCGAGCAGTACTTC	TRBJ2-7	TRBV5-1	few	.
CAWSPYPGPGGDSPLHF	TGTGCCTGGAGCCCTTACCCAGGGCCGGGCGGGGATTCACCCCTCCACTTT	TRBJ1-6	TRBV30	.	.
CASSSILGTSGAADTQYF	TGTGCCAGCAGCAGCATATTGGGGACTAGCGGGGCGGCAGATACGCAGTATTTT	TRBJ2-3	TRBV7-9	many	TRBD2
CASSQFNRENTGELFF	TGTGCCAGCAGCCAGTTTAACAGGGAGAACACCGGGGAGCTGTTTTTT	TRBJ2-2	TRBV7-6	.	.
CASSVDSYTDTQYF	TGTGCCAGCAGCGTTGACTCTTACACAGATACGCAGTATTTT	TRBJ2-3	TRBV9	many	.
CATRGTENDSPLHF	TGTGCCACCAGAGGGACAGAGAATGATTCACCCCTCCACTTT	TRBJ1-6	TRBV24-1	.	TRBD1
CASRTLLRTDTQYF	TGTGCCAGCAGGACACTCCTCCGCACAGATACGCAGTATTTT	TRBJ2-3	TRBV2	many	.
CASSVLETDNEQFF	TGTGCCAGCAGCGTGCTCGAGACAGACAATGAGCAGTTCTTC	TRBJ2-1	TRBV5-6	few	.
CASTRGPRGEPQHF	TGTGCCAGCACCAGAGGGCCGAGGGGTGAGCCCCAGCATTTT	TRBJ1-5	TRBV6-1	.	.
CSAADRAQYSNQPQHF	TGCAGTGCTGCGGACAGGGCCCAATATAGCAATCAGCCCCAGCATTTT	TRBJ1-5	TRBV20-1	.	TRBD1
CSARGPGGETQYF	TGCAGTGCTAGAGGGCCGGGGGGAGAGACCCAGTACTTC	TRBJ2-5	TRBV20-1	many	TRBD2
CAWSNGAGANVLTF	TGTGCCTGGAGTAACGGGGCTGGGGCCAACGTCCTGACTTTC	TRBJ2-6	TRBV30	.	.
CSAEGQGRNEQFF	TGCAGCGCCGAAGGACAGGGGAGGAATGAGCAGTTCTTC	TRBJ2-1	TRBV29-1	few	TRBD1
CATSRDRVAETQYF	TGTGCCACCAGCAGGGACAGGGTGGCAGAGACCCAGTACTTC	TRBJ2-5	TRBV15	.	TRBD1
CASSWTERGSNQPQHF	TGTGCCAGCAGTTGGACAGAAAGAGGGAGCAATCAGCCCCAGCATTTT	TRBJ1-5	TRBV6-1	many	.
CASSREGAYEQYF	TGTGCCAGCAGCCGGGAGGGGGCCTACGAGCAGTACTTC	TRBJ2-7	TRBV3-1	many	.
CASSQDKGFTEAFF	TGTGCCAGCAGCCAAGATAAGGGTTTCACTGAAGCTTTCTTT	TRBJ1-1	TRBV3-1	many	.
CASSEQGAEQYF	TGCGCCAGCAGTGAACAGGGGGCCGAGCAGTACTTC	TRBJ2-7	TRBV10-2	.	TRBD1
CASSLVRGGLYEQYF	TGTGCCAGCAGCTTGGTCAGGGGCGGTCTCTACGAGCAGTACTTC	TRBJ2-7	TRBV5-4	.	.
CASSHYTYQETQYF	TGTGCCAGCAGCCATTACACCTACCAAGAGACCCAGTACTTC	TRBJ2-5	TRBV3-1	many	.
CAQFGTDYGYTF	TGTGCTCAATTCGGGACAGACTATGGCTACACCTTC	TRBJ1-2	TRBV2	many	TRBD1
CASSRTGGTYEQYF	TGTGCCAGCAGCCGGACAGGGGGAACTTACGAGCAGTACTTC	TRBJ2-7	TRBV13	many	TRBD1
CASSTVGGDQPQHF	TGTGCCAGCAGTACCGTGGGGGGCGATCAGCCCCAGCATTTT	TRBJ1-5	TRBV11-2	few	.
CSARGARVLDQPQHF	TGCAGTGCTAGAGGCGCCAGAGTCCTTGATCAGCCCCAGCATTTT	TRBJ1-5	TRBV20-1	many	.
CASSFSGDEQYF	TGTGCCAGCAGTTTTTCTGGCGACGAGCAGTACTTC	TRBJ2-7	TRBV28	many	.
CASSVSWGREADTQYF	TGTGCCAGCAGTGTGTCCTGGGGCAGGGAAGCAGATACGCAGTATTTT	TRBJ2-3	TRBV6-2/TRBV6-3	.	.
CASGVGGAYSPLHF	TGTGCCAGCGGCGTAGGGGGGGCTTATTCACCCCTCCACTTT	TRBJ1-6	TRBV28	many	.
CASSLGVGRNQPQHF	TGTGCCAGCAGTTTAGGAGTTGGACGCAATCAGCCCCAGCATTTT	TRBJ1-5	TRBV28	few	.
CAGSLEPEAYGYTF	TGTGCCGGCAGCTTGGAACCGGAGGCCTATGGCTACACCTTC	TRBJ1-2	TRBV5-4	.	.
CASSETPTGLVYGYTF	TGTGCCAGCAGCGAGACCCCGACAGGGTTGGTCTATGGCTACACCTTC	TRBJ1-2	TRBV6-1	many	TRBD1
CASSLGDWDGYGYTF	TGTGCCAGCAGCTTGGGAGATTGGGACGGCTATGGCTACACCTTC	TRBJ1-2	TRBV5-5	.	.
CASSWGSGGDYEQYF	TGTGCCAGCAGCTGGGGAAGCGGGGGTGACTACGAGCAGTACTTC	TRBJ2-7	TRBV27	few	TRBD2